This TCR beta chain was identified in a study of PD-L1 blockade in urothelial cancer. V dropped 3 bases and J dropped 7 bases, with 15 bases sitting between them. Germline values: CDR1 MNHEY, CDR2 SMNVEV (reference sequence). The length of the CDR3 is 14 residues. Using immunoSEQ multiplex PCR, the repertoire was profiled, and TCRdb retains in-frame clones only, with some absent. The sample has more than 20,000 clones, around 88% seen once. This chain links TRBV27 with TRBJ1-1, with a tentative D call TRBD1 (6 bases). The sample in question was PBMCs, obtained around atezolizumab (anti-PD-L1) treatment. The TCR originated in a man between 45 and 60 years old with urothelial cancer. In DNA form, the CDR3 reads TGTGCCAGCAGTTTTAGGGCAGGGGCTAATGAAGCTTTCTTT. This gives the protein CASSFRAGANEAFF.